The present T cell receptor (beta chain) was sequenced within a study of CD8 T cells in Susac syndrome. cDNA came from about 0.46 to 1 ug RNA primed by random hexamers. TCR beta CDR3 was amplified by immunoSEQ multiplex PCR. This amplification extended across 54 Vbeta and 13 Jbeta segments. In TCRdb, the immunoSEQ multiplex PCR reads were re-called with MiXCR into one record per CDR3 protein. The sample shows nearly 200,000 distinct CDR3 sequences, roughly 95% of them seen only once. The CDR3 sequence is 14 residues long. Germline V gene data show CDR1 as SEHNR and CDR2 as FQNEAQ (reference sequence). V lost 5 bases to trimming and J lost 5 bases, with 16 bases between them.

The chain joins TRBV7-9 to TRBJ2-7; D is perhaps TRBD1 (6 bases). The TCR sequence derives from a human donor with multiple sclerosis. The sequenced sample consisted of CD4+ T cells from PBMCs. CDR3 region: CASSIQGAVDEQYF. The CDR3 nucleotides read TGTGCCAGCAGCATACAGGGAGCAGTGGACGAGCAGTACTTC.